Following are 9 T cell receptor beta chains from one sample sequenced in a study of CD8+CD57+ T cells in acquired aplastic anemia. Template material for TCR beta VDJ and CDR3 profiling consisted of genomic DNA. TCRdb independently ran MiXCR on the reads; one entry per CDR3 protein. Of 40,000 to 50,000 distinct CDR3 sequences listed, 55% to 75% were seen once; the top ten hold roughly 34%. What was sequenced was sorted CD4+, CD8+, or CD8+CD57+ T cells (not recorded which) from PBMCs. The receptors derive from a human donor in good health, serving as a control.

The CDR3 coding sequence is TGTGCCAGCACCCTTTTCGGGACAGGGGTAAACTATGGCTACACCTTC. Protein: CASTLFGTGVNYGYTF. The chain is built from TRBV11-1 and TRBJ1-2, with 10 nucleotides matching TRBD1. CDR1 is SGHAT, CDR2 FQDESV, per germline (reference sequence). V was clipped by 7 bases and J by 2 bases; unmatched bases: 10. The CDR3 runs to 16 residues.

The CDR3 DNA reads TGTGCCAGCAGACTAGCGGGGGGGTCTTACTACGAGCAGTACTTC. It codes for CASRLAGGSYYEQYF. V and J are TRBV2 and TRBJ2-7; 13 nucleotides match TRBD2. J gave up 3 bases and V 6 bases, and 5 bases lay outside the gene matches. The length of the CDR3 is 15 residues. Germline V CDR1 and CDR2: SNHLY, FYNNEI.

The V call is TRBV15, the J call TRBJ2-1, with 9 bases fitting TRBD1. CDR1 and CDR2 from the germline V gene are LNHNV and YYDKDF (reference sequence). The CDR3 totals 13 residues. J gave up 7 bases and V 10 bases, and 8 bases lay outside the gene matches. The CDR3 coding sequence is TGTGCCATTAATGGACAGGGGAAAAATGAGCAGTTCTTC. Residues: CAINGQGKNEQFF.

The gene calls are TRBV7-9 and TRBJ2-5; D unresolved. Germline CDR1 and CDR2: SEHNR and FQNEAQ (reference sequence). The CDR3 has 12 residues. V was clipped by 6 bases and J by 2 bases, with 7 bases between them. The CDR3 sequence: CASRPDQETQYF. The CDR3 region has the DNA TGTGCCAGCAGACCAGATCAAGAGACCCAGTACTTC.

CDR3 bases: TGTGCCATCAGCGATAAGGGTGGTGGCTACACCTTC. As protein: CAISDKGGGYTF. This chain links TRBV10-3 with TRBJ1-2; no clear D gene. V was pared by 6 bases and J by 7 bases, with 12 bases between. CDR1 ENHRY and CDR2 SYGVKD come from the germline V gene. There are 12 residues in the CDR3.

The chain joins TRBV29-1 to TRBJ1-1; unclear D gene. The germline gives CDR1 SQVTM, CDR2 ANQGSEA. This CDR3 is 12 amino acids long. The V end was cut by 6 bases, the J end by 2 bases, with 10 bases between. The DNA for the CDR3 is TGCAGCGTCAGACCGACCAACACTGAAGCTTTCTTT. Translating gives CSVRPTNTEAFF.

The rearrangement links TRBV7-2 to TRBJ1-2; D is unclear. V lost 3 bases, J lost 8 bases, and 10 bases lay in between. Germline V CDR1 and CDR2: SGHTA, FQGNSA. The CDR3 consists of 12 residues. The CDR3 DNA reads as TGTGCCAGCAGCTTGCGGGTTTACGGCTACACCTTC. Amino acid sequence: CASSLRVYGYTF. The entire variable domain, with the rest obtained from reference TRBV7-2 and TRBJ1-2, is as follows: GAGVSQSPSNKVTEKGKDVELRCDPISGHTALYWYRQSLGQGLEFLIYFQGNSAPDKSGLPSDRFSAERTGGSVSTLTIQRTQQEDSAVYLCASSLRVYGYTFGSGTRLTVV.

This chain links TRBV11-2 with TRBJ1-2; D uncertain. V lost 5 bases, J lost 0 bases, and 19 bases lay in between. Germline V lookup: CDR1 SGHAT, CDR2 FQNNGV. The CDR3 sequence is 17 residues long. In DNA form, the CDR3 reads TGTGCCAGCAGCGTCCGCTCCGGCGCTATTCCTAACTATGGCTACACCTTC. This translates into CASSVRSGAIPNYGYTF.

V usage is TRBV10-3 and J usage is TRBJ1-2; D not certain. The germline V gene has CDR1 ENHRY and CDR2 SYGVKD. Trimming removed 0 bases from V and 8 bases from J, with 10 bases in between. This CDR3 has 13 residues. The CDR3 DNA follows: TGTGCCATCAGTGAGTCAAGGACCGGAGGCTACACCTTC. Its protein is CAISESRTGGYTF.